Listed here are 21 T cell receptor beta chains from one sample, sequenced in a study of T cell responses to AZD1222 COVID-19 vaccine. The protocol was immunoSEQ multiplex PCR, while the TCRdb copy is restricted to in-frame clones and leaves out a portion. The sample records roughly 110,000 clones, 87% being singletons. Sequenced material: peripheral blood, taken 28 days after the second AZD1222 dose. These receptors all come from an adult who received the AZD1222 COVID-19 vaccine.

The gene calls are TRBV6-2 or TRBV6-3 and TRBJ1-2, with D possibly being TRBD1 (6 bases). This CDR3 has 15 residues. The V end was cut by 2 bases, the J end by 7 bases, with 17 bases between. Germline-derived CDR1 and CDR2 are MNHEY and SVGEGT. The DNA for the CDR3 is TGTGCCAGCAGTTACCCGGACAGCCCATTGAGTGGCTACACCTTC. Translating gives CASSYPDSPLSGYTF.

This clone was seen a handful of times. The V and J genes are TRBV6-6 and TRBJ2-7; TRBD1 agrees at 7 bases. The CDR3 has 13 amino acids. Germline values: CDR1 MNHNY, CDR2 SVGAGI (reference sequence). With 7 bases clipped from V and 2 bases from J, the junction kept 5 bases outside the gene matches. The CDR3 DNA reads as TGTGCCAGCACTACAGGGGTTCCCTACGAGCAGTACTTC. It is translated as CASTTGVPYEQYF.

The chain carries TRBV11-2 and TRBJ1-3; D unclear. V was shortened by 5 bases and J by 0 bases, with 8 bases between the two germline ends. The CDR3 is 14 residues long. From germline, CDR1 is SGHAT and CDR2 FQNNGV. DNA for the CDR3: TGTGCCAGCAGCGAACAGTTCTCTGGAAACACCATATATTTT. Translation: CASSEQFSGNTIYF.

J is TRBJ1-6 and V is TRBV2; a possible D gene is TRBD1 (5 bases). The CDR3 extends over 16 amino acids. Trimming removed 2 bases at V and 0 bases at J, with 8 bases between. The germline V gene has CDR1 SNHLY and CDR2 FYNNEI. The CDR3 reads CASSERGSSYNSPLHF. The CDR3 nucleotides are TGTGCCAGCAGTGAAAGGGGAAGCTCCTATAATTCACCCCTCCACTTT.

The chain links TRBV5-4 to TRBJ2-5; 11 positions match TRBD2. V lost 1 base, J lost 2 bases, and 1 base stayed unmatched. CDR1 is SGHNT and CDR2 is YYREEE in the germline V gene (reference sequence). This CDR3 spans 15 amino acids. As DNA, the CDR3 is TGTGCCAGCAGCTTGACTAGCGGGGGTCAAGAGACCCAGTACTTC. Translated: CASSLTSGGQETQYF.

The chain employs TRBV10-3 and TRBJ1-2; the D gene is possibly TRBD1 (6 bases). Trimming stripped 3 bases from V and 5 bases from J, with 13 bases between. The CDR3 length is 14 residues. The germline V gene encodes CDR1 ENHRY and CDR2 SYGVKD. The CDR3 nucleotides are TGTGCCATCAGTGATGGGGGGCAGCTTTATGGCTACACCTTC. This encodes CAISDGGQLYGYTF.

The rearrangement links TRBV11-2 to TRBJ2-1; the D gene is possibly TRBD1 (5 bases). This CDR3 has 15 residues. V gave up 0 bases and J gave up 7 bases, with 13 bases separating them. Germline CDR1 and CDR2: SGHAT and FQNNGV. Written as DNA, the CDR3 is TGTGCCAGCAGCTTAGATCAGGGATGGGCTAATGAGCAGTTCTTC. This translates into CASSLDQGWANEQFF.

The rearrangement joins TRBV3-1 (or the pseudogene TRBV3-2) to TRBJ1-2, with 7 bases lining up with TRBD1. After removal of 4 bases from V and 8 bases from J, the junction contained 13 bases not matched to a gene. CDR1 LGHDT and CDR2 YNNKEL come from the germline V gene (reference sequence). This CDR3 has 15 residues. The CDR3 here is CASSPGTVFSGGYTF. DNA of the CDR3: TGTGCCAGCAGCCCAGGGACAGTTTTTAGTGGGGGCTACACCTTC.

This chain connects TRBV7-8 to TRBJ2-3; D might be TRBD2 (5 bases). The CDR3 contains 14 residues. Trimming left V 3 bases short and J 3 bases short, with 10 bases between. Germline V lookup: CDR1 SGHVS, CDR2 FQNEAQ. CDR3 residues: CASSFEGRTDTQYF. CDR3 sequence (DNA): TGTGCCAGCAGCTTCGAGGGCCGGACAGATACGCAGTATTTT.

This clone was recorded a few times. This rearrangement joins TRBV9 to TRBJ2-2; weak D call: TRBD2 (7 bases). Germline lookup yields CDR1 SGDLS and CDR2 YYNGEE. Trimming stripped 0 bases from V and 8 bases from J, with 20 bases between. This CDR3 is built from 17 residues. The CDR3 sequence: CASSVAVGGQGPGELFF. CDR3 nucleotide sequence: TGTGCCAGCAGCGTAGCTGTCGGGGGGCAAGGGCCTGGGGAGCTGTTTTTT.

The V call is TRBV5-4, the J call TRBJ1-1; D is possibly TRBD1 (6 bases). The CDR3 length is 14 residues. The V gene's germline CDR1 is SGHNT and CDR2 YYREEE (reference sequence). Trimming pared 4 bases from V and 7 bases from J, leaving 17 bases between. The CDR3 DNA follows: TGTGCCAGCAGCCCTCCTAACCGGGACATTGAAGCTTTCTTT. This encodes CASSPPNRDIEAFF.

The CDR3 region has the DNA TGTGCCAGCAGCGACGGAAGAACTAATGAAAAACTGTTTTTT. This codes for CASSDGRTNEKLFF. V is TRBV9 and J is TRBJ1-4; D is unresolved. V was shortened by 3 bases and J by 1 base, with 7 bases between the two germline ends. The germline V gene encodes CDR1 SGDLS and CDR2 YYNGEE. The CDR3 consists of 14 residues.

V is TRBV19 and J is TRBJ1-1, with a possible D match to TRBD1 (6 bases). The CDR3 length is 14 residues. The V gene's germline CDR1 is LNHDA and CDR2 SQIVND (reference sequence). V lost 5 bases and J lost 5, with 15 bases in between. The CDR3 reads CASSADRYGTEAFF. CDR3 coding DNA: TGTGCCAGTAGTGCGGACAGATACGGGACTGAAGCTTTCTTT.

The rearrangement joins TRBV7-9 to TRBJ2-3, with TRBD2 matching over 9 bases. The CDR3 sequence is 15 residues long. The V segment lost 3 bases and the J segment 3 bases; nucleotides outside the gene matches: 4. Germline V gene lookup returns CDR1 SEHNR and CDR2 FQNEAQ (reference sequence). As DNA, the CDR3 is TGTGCCAGCAGCTTCCCTAGCGGGGTTACAGATACGCAGTATTTT. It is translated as CASSFPSGVTDTQYF. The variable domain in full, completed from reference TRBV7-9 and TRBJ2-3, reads DTGVSQNPRHKITKRGQNVTFRCDPISEHNRLYWYRQTLGQGPEFLTYFQNEAQLEKSRLLSDRFSAERPKGSFSTLEIQRTEQGDSAMYLCASSFPSGVTDTQYFGPGTRLTVL.

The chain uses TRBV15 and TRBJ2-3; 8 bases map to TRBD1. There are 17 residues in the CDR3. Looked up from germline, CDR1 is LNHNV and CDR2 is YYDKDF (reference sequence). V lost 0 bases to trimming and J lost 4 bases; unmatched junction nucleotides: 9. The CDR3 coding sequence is TGTGCCACCAGCAGAGATGTGGCCACAGGGGGTCCAGATACGCAGTATTTT. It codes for CATSRDVATGGPDTQYF.

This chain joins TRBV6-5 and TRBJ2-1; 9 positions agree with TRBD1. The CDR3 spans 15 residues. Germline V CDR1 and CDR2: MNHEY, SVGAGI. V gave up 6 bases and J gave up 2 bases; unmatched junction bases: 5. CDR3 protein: CASRAGTGPYNEQFF. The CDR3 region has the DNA TGTGCCAGCAGAGCCGGGACAGGGCCCTACAATGAGCAGTTCTTC.

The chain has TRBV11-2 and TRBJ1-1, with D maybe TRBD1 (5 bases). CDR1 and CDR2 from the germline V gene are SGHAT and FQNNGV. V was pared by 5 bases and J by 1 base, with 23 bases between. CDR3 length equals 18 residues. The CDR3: CASSEPQIWRGPNTEAFF. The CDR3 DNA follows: TGTGCCAGCAGCGAACCACAGATTTGGAGGGGCCCGAACACTGAAGCTTTCTTT. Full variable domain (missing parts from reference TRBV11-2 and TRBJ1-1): EAGVAQSPRYKIIEKRQSVAFWCNPISGHATLYWYQQILGQGPKLLIQFQNNGVVDDSQLPKDRFSAERLKGVDSTLKIQPAKLEDSAVYLCASSEPQIWRGPNTEAFFGQGTRLTVV.

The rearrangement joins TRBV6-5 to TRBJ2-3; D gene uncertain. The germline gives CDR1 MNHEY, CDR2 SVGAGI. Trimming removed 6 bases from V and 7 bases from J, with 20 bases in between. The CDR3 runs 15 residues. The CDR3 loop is CASSSPGPPRNTQYF. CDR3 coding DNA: TGTGCCAGCAGCTCTCCGGGCCCCCCGAGGAATACGCAGTATTTT.

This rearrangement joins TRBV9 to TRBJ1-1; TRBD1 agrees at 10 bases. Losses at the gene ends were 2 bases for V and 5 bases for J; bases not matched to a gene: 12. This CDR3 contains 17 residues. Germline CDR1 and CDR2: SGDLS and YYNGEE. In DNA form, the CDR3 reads TGTGCCAGCAGCGTTAATCCGGGACAGGGGACAATAACTGAAGCTTTCTTT. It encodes CASSVNPGQGTITEAFF.

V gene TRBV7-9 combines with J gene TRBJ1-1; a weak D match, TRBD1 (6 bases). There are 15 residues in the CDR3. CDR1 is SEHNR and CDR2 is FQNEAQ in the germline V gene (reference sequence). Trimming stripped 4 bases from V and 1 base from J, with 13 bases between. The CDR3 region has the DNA TGTGCCAGCAGCTCGATATGGACAGCGAACACTGAAGCTTTCTTT. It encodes CASSSIWTANTEAFF.

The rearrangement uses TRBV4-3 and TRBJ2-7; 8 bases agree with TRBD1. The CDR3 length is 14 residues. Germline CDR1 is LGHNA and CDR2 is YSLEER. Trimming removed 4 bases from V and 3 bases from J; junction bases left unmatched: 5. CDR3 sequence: CASSRGQGGYEQYF. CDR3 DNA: TGCGCCAGCAGCCGTGGACAGGGAGGCTACGAGCAGTACTTC.